This TCR beta chain was sequenced during a study of beta chain features in type 1 diabetes. This clone was seen a handful of times. What it binds is not known. Isolated RNA was reverse transcribed in full, so expressed TCRB transcripts were sequenced. Deep immunoSEQ sequencing covered naive, central memory and regulatory T cell samples. Profiling relied on immunoSEQ multiplex PCR, and the TCRdb table lists in-frame clones only, not all of them. The repertoire holds hundreds of thousands of clones, with roughly an eighth as singletons. Regarding the study as a whole: In every one of the four CD4+ subsets, TCRB CDR3s were moderately but significantly shorter in Type 1 diabetes patients. In comparison with healthy donors, patients had naive, central memory and Treg TCRB repertoires that appeared more similar.

The CDR3 length is 18 residues. Germline V gene lookup returns CDR1 GTSNPN and CDR2 SVGIG (reference sequence). Trimming took off 0 bases at V and 3 bases at J, with 23 bases between the two ends. Central memory, naive, regulatory and stem cell-like memory CD4+ cells were sorted by CD45RO/CCR7/CD25/CD127/CD95/CD27. Sequencing input: naive CD4+ T cells from blood. This clonotype was obtained from a woman in her late teens or twenties with type 1 diabetes. V usage is TRBV30 and J usage is TRBJ1-2, with D possibly being TRBD1 (6 bases). For the CDR3, the DNA is TGTGCCTGGAGTGTTCCCTATTCTTTGGCCAGGGGATACTATGGCTACACCTTC. Translation: CAWSVPYSLARGYYGYTF. The whole variable domain, remainder taken from reference TRBV30 and TRBJ1-2, is SQTIHQWPATLVQPVGSPLSLECTVEGTSNPNLYWYRQAAGRGLQLLFYSVGIGQISSEVPQNLSASRPQDRQFILSSKKLLLSDSGFYLCAWSVPYSLARGYYGYTFGSGTRLTVV.